This T cell receptor (beta chain) was sequenced in a study of blood T cell repertoires in COVID-19. Overall study: Specimens from acute and convalescent COVID-19 originated in the United States, Italy and Spain.

Germline V gene lookup returns CDR1 SGHRS and CDR2 YFSETQ. This CDR3 is 15 amino acids long. V trimming: 3 bases; J trimming: 5 bases; junction bases outside the gene matches: 7. Profiling relied on immunoSEQ multiplex PCR, and the TCRdb table lists in-frame clones only, not all of them. In the table there are about 65,000 clones, roughly four fifths of which are singletons. This receptor was identified in a man older than 75 with acute or convalescent COVID-19. This chain joins TRBV5-1 and TRBJ2-3; 9 nucleotides agree with TRBD1. The sequenced sample consisted of peripheral blood. CDR3 sequence: CASSSSQGAGDTQYF. Written as DNA, the CDR3 is TGCGCCAGCAGCTCCTCACAGGGGGCCGGAGATACGCAGTATTTT.